Below are 25 T cell receptor beta chains sequenced from a single sample in a study of tumor-infiltrating lymphocytes in primary liver carcinoma. A constant-region primer served to make TCR beta cDNA from roughly 480 ng total RNA. It was through three nested multiplex PCR rounds of slightly modified ARM-PCR that TCR beta libraries arose. Forward primers for TRBV1-TRBV30 and a C-beta reverse primer served the first two PCR rounds, at roughly 10 cycles each. TCRdb processed the multiplex PCR reads anew with MiXCR; each CDR3 protein has one entry. Among about 180,000 distinct CDR3 sequences listed, 50% to 75% were seen once. Unsorted whole blood served as the source of blood RNA, and germline DNA was extracted as well. The sample taken for sequencing was peripheral blood. The receptors derive from a man aged 40-50 years with primary liver carcinoma and hepatitis B virus infection.

As to this clonotype: The CDR3 does not close with the conserved phenylalanine or tryptophan, likely indicating a read error. The chain joins TRBV6-5 to TRBJ2-1; the D gene could be TRBD1 or TRBD2 (5 bases each). The germline V gene has CDR1 MNHEY and CDR2 SVGAGI. The CDR3 loop spans 18 amino acids. V gave up 2 bases and J gave up 1 base, with 18 bases separating them. The CDR3: CASSYGGFRALSYNEQFL. DNA of the CDR3: TGTGCCAGCAGTTACGGGGGTTTCAGGGCCCTTTCCTACAATGAGCAGTTCTTA.

To note about this clonotype: One junction end disagrees with the germline gene, perhaps due to a read error. This chain uses TRBV6-5 with TRBJ2-3, with D maybe TRBD2 (5 bases). From germline, CDR1 is MNHEY and CDR2 SVGAGI. The CDR3 contains 13 residues. In nucleotides, the CDR3 is TGTGCTAGCAGGAGCGGACCAGGAGATATACAGTATTTT. This gives the protein CASRSGPGDIQYF.

This chain uses TRBV28 with TRBJ1-5, with TRBD1 as a possible D gene (5 bases). The CDR3 has 13 residues. In germline, CDR1 is MDHEN, CDR2 SYDVKM. Trimming stripped 6 bases from V and 3 bases from J, with 9 bases between. CDR3: CASSQGYNQPQHF. The CDR3 region has the DNA TGTGCCAGCAGCCAGGGTTACAATCAGCCCCAGCATTTT.

Remarks on this clonotype: The junction and the germline gene differ at one end; a read error may be behind it. The gene calls are TRBV4-1 and TRBJ2-7; no firm D call. Germline V gene lookup returns CDR1 MGHRA and CDR2 YSYEKL. The CDR3 contains 16 residues. CDR3 coding DNA: TGCGCCAGCAACCAAGATCAAGGTCAAGAAGGGTTCCAAAAGTACTTC. The encoded protein is CASNQDQGQEGFQKYF.

Remarks on this clonotype: The CDR3 end shows no conserved phenylalanine or tryptophan, and so a read error is likely. The V and J genes are TRBV11-2 and TRBJ2-1, with 7 bases identical to TRBD2. This CDR3 comprises 14 residues. The germline V gene encodes CDR1 SGHAT and CDR2 FQNNGV. The CDR3 DNA sequence: TGTGCCATCAGCTTCCCCGGGACTATGAATGAGCAGTTCTCC. Residues: CAISFPGTMNEQFS.

J is TRBJ2-2 and V is TRBV11-2; D is perhaps TRBD2 (5 bases). Trimming removed 6 bases from V and 1 base from J, with 15 bases in between. In germline, CDR1 is SGHAT, CDR2 FQNNGV. CDR3 size: 16 residues. The CDR3 DNA reads TGTGCCAGCAGATTATGGGCCGGGGAGAACACCGGGGAGCTGTTTTTT. This encodes CASRLWAGENTGELFF.

This chain uses TRBV5-1 with TRBJ2-5; 7 bases map to TRBD1. Trimming cost V 7 bases and J 0 bases; bases outside gene matches: 9. In germline, CDR1 is SGHRS, CDR2 YFSETQ. The CDR3 extends over 15 amino acids. DNA for the CDR3: TGCGCCAGCGGCTCACAGACAGGGTACCAAGAGACCCAGTACTTC. Amino acids: CASGSQTGYQETQYF.

Turning to this clonotype: Being one base from a much bigger clone, this may be a read error. The chain is built from TRBV29-1 and TRBJ2-1, with D perhaps matching TRBD1 or TRBD2 (5 bases each). This CDR3 comprises 12 residues. Germline CDR1 and CDR2: SQVTM and ANQGSEA. The CDR3: CSAVGANNDQFF. The DNA of the CDR3 is TGCAGCGCGGTCGGGGCTAACAATGATCAGTTCTTC.

V usage is TRBV11-3 and J usage is TRBJ2-2, with TRBD2 identical over 7 bases. The germline CDR1 and CDR2 sequences are SGHNT and YENEEA. This CDR3 is 16 amino acids long. V shed 5 bases, J shed 5 bases, and the junction held 11 bases outside the gene matches. The CDR3 spells CASSHGLVEGTGELFF. The CDR3 DNA follows: TGTGCCAGCAGCCATGGACTAGTGGAGGGGACCGGGGAGCTGTTTTTT.

A word on this clonotype: At one boundary the junction diverges from the germline segment, which might be a read error. V gene TRBV30 combines with J gene TRBJ2-3; 9 bases are a match to TRBD1. Germline CDR1 and CDR2: GTSNPN and SVGIG (reference sequence). CDR3 size: 12 residues. The CDR3 sequence: CAWGQGPDTRYF. The CDR3 nucleotides read TGTGCCTGGGGACAGGGGCCAGATACGCGGTATTTT.

The chain uses TRBV11-2 and TRBJ2-7; D is unresolved. The CDR3 consists of 15 residues. Germline loops: CDR1 SGHAT, CDR2 FQNNGV. Trimming took off 5 bases at V and 13 bases at J, with 27 bases between the two ends. CDR3 nucleotide sequence: TGTGCCAGCAGCGTAGGGTACGGACCCAACTACGAACATTACTTC. It is translated as CASSVGYGPNYEHYF.

This clonotype was observed a handful of times. The chain is built from TRBV29-1 and TRBJ2-1, with TRBD2 identical over 15 bases. The V and J ends lost 8 bases and 6 bases, in that order; junction bases with no gene match: 11. Per the germline V gene, CDR1 is SQVTM and CDR2 is ANQGSEA. The CDR3 spans 16 residues. CDR3: CSIWTSGRASSNEQFF. The CDR3, as DNA: TGCAGCATTTGGACTAGCGGGAGGGCCTCCAGCAATGAGCAGTTCTTC.

This clonotype was detected only a few times. J is TRBJ2-7 and V is TRBV12-3 or TRBV12-4; 11 nucleotides agree with TRBD2. CDR3 length: 15 residues. The V and J ends lost 5 bases and 3 bases, in that order; junction bases with no gene match: 6. This CDR3 is CASSPDSGRDYEQYF. CDR3 coding DNA: TGTGCCAGCAGTCCGGATAGCGGGAGGGACTACGAGCAGTACTTC.

This rearrangement joins TRBV11-2 to TRBJ2-1; 9 bases are shared with TRBD2. Germline-derived CDR1 and CDR2 are SGHAT and FQNNGV. There are 15 residues in the CDR3. V dropped 9 bases and J dropped 0; count of bases not matched to a gene: 6. This CDR3 is CARATAGGSYNEQFF. CDR3 DNA: TGTGCCAGGGCCACAGCGGGGGGCTCCTACAATGAGCAGTTCTTC.

The gene calls are TRBV29-1 and TRBJ2-3; TRBD2 aligns across 8 bases. Trimming removed 0 bases from V and 1 base from J; junction bases left unmatched: 18. This CDR3 has 20 residues. Germline V CDR1 and CDR2: SQVTM, ANQGSEA. The CDR3 coding sequence is TGCAGCGTTGAAGATTGTTTCGGTAGGGCTAGCGGGTTGTGCACAGATACGCAGTATTTT. It is translated as CSVEDCFGRASGLCTDTQYF.

This clonotype has only a few counts. A much larger clonotype is one base distant, so this may be a read error. The V and J genes are TRBV11-2 and TRBJ1-4, with 9 nucleotides matching TRBD1. Germline CDR1 reads SGHAT; CDR2 reads FQNNGV. This CDR3 has 13 residues. The DNA for the CDR3 is TGTACCAGCAAACAGGGGGCGGTTGAAAAACTGTTTTTT. Its protein is CTSKQGAVEKLFF.

The V gene is TRBV12-3 or TRBV12-4, the J gene TRBJ1-5, with TRBD1 identical over 7 bases. V shed 5 bases and J 4 bases; nucleotides not matched to a gene: 5. CDR3 length: 14 residues. The CDR3 here is CASSQTGENQPQHF. CDR3 nucleotides: TGTGCCAGCAGTCAAACAGGGGAAAATCAGCCCCAGCATTTT.

Worth noting for this clonotype: One junction end does not reproduce the germline sequence, and a read error may be involved. The rearrangement uses TRBV11-1 and TRBJ2-5; D unclear. The germline CDR1 and CDR2 sequences are SGHAT and FQDESV (reference sequence). This CDR3 is 13 amino acids long. CDR3 protein: CTSSSTRGETQYF. The CDR3 bases are TGTACCAGCAGCAGTACCAGAGGCGAGACCCAGTACTTC.

This clonotype has only a few counts. The chain couples TRBV6-5 to TRBJ1-2; TRBD1 matches at 7 bases. The V and J ends lost 5 bases and 3 bases, in that order; junction bases with no gene match: 3. CDR1 and CDR2 from the germline V gene are MNHEY and SVGAGI. This CDR3 is built from 13 residues. The CDR3: CASSGTGDYGYTF. The CDR3 region has the DNA TGTGCCAGCAGTGGAACAGGGGACTATGGCTACACCTTC.

Comments on this clonotype: A junction end diverges from the germline sequence, so it may reflect a read error. The rearrangement links TRBV4-2 to TRBJ1-3; perhaps TRBD1 as D (5 bases). The CDR3 is 15 amino acids. Germline V gives CDR1 LGHNA, CDR2 YNFKEQ. The CDR3 region is CASSQGQLSGDTIYF. DNA for the CDR3: TGTGCCAGCAGCCAAGGACAGCTCTCTGGAGACACCATATATTTT.

This clonotype appeared many times. This chain uses TRBV11-2 with TRBJ2-3, with TRBD2 matching 8 bases. The CDR3 runs to 14 residues. The J segment lost 4 bases and the V segment lost 5 bases, leaving 5 bases of the junction unmatched. CDR1 is SGHAT, CDR2 FQNNGV, per germline. CDR3 bases: TGTGCCAGCAGCCCAGCGGGAGAGCCAGATACGCAGTATTTT. Protein: CASSPAGEPDTQYF.

CDR3 in amino acids: CASSQDMPGPGYTF. In DNA, the CDR3 is TGCGCCAGCAGCCAAGATATGCCGGGACCTGGCTACACCTTC. The V and J genes are TRBV4-1 and TRBJ1-2; a weak D match, TRBD1 (5 bases). V lost 0 bases to trimming and J lost 7 bases, with 12 bases between them. Germline values: CDR1 MGHRA, CDR2 YSYEKL. CDR3 size: 14 residues.

The chain recombines TRBV11-2 with TRBJ2-2, with 14 bases identical to TRBD2. Germline trimming cut 3 bases from V and 8 bases from J; bases unmatched to any gene: 11. The CDR3 runs 18 residues. CDR1 is SGHAT and CDR2 is FQNNGV in the germline V gene. The DNA of the CDR3 is TGTGCCAGCAGCTTCCGGGGACTAGCGGGAGCGAAGACTGGGGAGCTGTTTTTT. It yields the protein CASSFRGLAGAKTGELFF.

The genes are TRBV11-2 and TRBJ2-4, with D possibly being TRBD2 (5 bases). This CDR3 region has 16 residues. CDR1 and CDR2 (germline): SGHAT, FQNNGV. The V end was cut by 1 base, the J end by 3 bases, with 13 bases between. The CDR3 region is CASSLAGWLVKNIQYF. The CDR3 nucleotides are TGTGCCAGCAGCTTAGCGGGATGGCTTGTCAAAAACATTCAGTACTTC.

Regarding this clonotype: Likely a read error: the CDR3 ends without its conserved phenylalanine or tryptophan. V and J are TRBV11-2 and TRBJ2-1; no clear D. This CDR3 comprises 15 residues. Germline V gene lookup returns CDR1 SGHAT and CDR2 FQNNGV. CDR3 protein: CASSLASSSYNEQFL. The CDR3 DNA is TGTGCTAGCAGCTTGGCGTCGAGCTCCTACAATGAGCAGTTCCTC.